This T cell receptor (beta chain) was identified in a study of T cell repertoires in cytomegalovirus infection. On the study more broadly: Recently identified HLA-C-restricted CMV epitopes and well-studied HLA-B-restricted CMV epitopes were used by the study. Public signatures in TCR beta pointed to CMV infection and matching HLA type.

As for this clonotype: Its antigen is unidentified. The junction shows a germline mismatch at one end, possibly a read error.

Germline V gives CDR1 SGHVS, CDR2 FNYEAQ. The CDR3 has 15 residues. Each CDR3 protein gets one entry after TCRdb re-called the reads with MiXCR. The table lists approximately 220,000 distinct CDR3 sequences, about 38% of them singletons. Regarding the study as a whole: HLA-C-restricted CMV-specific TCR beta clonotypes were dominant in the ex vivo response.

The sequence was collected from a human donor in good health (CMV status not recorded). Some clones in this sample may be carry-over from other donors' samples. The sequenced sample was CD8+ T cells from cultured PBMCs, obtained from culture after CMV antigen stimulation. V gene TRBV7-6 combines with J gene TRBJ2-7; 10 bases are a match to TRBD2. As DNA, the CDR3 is TGTGCTAGCAGCACGACTAGCGGGCCGCCCTACGAGCAGTACTTC. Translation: CASSTTSGPPYEQYF.